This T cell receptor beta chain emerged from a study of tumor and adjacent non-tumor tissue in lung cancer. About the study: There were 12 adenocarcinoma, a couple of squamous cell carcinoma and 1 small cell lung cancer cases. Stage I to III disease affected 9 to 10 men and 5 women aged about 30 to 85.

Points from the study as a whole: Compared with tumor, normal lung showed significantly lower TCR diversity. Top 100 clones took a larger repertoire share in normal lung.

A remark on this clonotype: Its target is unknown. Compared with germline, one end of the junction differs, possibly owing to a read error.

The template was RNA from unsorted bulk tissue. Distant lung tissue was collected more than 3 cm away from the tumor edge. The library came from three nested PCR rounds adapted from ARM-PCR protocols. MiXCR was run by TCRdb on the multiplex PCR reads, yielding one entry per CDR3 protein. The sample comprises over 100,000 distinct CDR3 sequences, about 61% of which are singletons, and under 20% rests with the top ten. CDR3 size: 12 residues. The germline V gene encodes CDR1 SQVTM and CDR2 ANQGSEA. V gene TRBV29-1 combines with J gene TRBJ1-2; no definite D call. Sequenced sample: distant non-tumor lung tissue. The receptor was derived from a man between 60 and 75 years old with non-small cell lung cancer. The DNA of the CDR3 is TGTAGCATTGAGGCAAGTAACTATGGCTACACCTTC. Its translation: CSIEASNYGYTF. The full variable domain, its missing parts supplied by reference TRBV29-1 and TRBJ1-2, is SAVISQKPSRDICQRGTSLTIQCQVDSQVTMMFWYRQQPGQSLTLIATANQGSEATYESGFVIDKFPISRPNLTFSTLTVSNMSPEDSSIYLCSIEASNYGYTFGSGTRLTVV.